This T cell receptor (beta chain) was sequenced during a study of cytomegalovirus exposure and HLA in healthy donors. The primer mix had 60 Vbeta and 13 Jbeta primers. This table comes from immunoSEQ multiplex PCR, and its TCRdb copy is limited to in-frame clones, with some not included. The sample has about 190,000 clones; roughly four fifths are singletons. CDR1 is MNHEY, CDR2 SVGAGI, per germline. Trimming cost V 6 bases and J 2 bases, with 8 bases left between them. This CDR3 is 13 amino acids long. This clonotype was obtained from a woman in her late teens or twenties in good health and CMV-seropositive. The chain recombines TRBV6-5 with TRBJ1-5; D is ambiguous. Sample: PBMCs. The CDR3 DNA follows: TGTGCCAGCAGCTTGAGAGGCAATCAGCCCCAGCATTTT. This encodes CASSLRGNQPQHF.